This is a list of T cell receptor beta chains from one sample in a study of cytomegalovirus exposure and HLA in healthy donors. Assay: immunoSEQ multiplex PCR; the TCRdb copy retains only in-frame clones and omits some. The table includes about 160,000 clones, around 72% detected once. The sample consisted of PBMCs. The source is a man in his forties or fifties in good health and CMV-seropositive. Both conserved end residues are part of each CDR3. The D gene is left open where the match is weak. Size values are once, few and many counts, or a class for expanded clones, and some rows have none.

>-|TRBV7-2|TRBJ2-5|14|TRBD2
TGTGCCAGCAGCTCCCCGGACGGGAGGGGAACCCAGTACTTC
CASSSPDGRGTQYF
>-|TRBV5-4|TRBJ2-3|13|-
TGTGCCAGCAGCATCAGGGGCACAGATACGCAGTATTTT
CASSIRGTDTQYF
>-|TRBV7-2|TRBJ2-5|14|TRBD1
TGTGCCAGCAGCCTACAGGGGGCCGCGGAGACCCAGTACTTC
CASSLQGAAETQYF
>few|TRBV6-1|TRBJ2-1|11|-
TGTGCCAGCAGTTCGGCCGGGGAGCAGTTCTTC
CASSSAGEQFF
>few|TRBV5-4|TRBJ1-4|15|-
TGTGCCAGCAGCCCTGGGTCCGGGAGGAGTGAAAAACTGTTTTTT
CASSPGSGRSEKLFF
>-|TRBV10-3|TRBJ1-4|14|-
TGTGCCATCAGTGAGGGTCAGGTTAATGAAAAACTGTTTTTT
CAISEGQVNEKLFF
>-|TRBV5-4|TRBJ2-5|12|-
TGTGCCAGCAGCCTAGCCCAAGAGACCCAGTACTTC
CASSLAQETQYF
>-|TRBV10-3|TRBJ2-3|12|-
TGTGCCATCGGACTCAGCACAGATACGCAGTATTTT
CAIGLSTDTQYF
>few|TRBV10-1|TRBJ2-2|16|TRBD2
TGCGCCAGGACTAGCGGGGGGCACTTGGTCTCCGGGGAGCTGTTTTTT
CARTSGGHLVSGELFF
>-|TRBV4-2|TRBJ2-7|14|TRBD1
TGTGCCAGCAGCCCCACAGGGGAATACGACGAGCAGTACTTC
CASSPTGEYDEQYF
>-|TRBV7-2|TRBJ1-1|15|-
TGTGCCAGCAGCTCCGTGGCAGGGCTCAACACTGAAGCTTTCTTT
CASSSVAGLNTEAFF
>-|TRBV2|TRBJ2-7|14|TRBD1
TGTGCCAGCAGGCCCACAGGGGGCGTGGACGAGCAGTACTTC
CASRPTGGVDEQYF
>-|TRBV7-8|TRBJ1-2|14|-
TGTGCCAGCAGCCCCGGGGGGGGGCCGGGTGGCTACACCTTC
CASSPGGGPGGYTF
>-|TRBV6-5|TRBJ2-5|15|TRBD1
TGTGCCAGCAGTTCCGACAGGGGGCGTCAAGAGACCCAGTACTTC
CASSSDRGRQETQYF
>few|TRBV19|TRBJ2-1|16|TRBD2
TGTGCCAGTAGTTTCAGAACTAGCGGGGGGGCGAATGAGCAGTTCTTC
CASSFRTSGGANEQFF
>once|TRBV7-8|TRBJ2-5|13|-
TGTGCCAGCAGCGCGGGACTTCGCGAGACCCAGTACTTC
CASSAGLRETQYF